This TCR beta chain was recorded in a study of regulatory T cells in long-lasting Graves disease. Study results and caveats: The study found lower TCR diversity in persistent Graves' patients than in newly diagnosed ones. Persistent disease preferred TRBV28, TRBJ1-2 and TRBJ2-5; new disease, TRBV20-1 and TRBJ2-1. The number of shared public clonotypes was higher in persistent patients (about 2,700) than new patients (more than 850).

Libraries of TCR beta came from iRepertoire HTBI primers plus Arm-PCR of CDR3 regions. TCRdb ran MiXCR on the multiplex PCR reads and lists one entry per CDR3 protein. The table shows approximately 360,000 distinct CDR3 sequences, with 20% to 25% occurring only once. Time point of the sample: persistent/refractory GD, antithyroid drugs over 5 years with positive TRAb. PBMC RNA served as the TCR library source. A remark on this clonotype: Its specificity is unknown.

The CDR3 spans 18 residues. Germline loops: CDR1 LGHNT, CDR2 FRNRAP. J lost 6 bases, V lost 0 bases, and 12 bases had no gene match. The sequences come from peripheral blood mononuclear cells (PBMCs), collected when the disease was refractory, from a patient treated with antithyroid drugs. The TCR comes from a woman between 40 and 55 years old with Graves disease. The chain links TRBV12-5 to TRBJ2-1; the match to TRBD1 covers 9 bases. In nucleotides, the CDR3 is TGTGCTAGTGGTTTGGTAATAGGAAGGGACAGGGACGTCAATGAGCAGTTCTTC. Translating gives CASGLVIGRDRDVNEQFF.